One T cell receptor (beta chain) is described in this entry. The antigen is undetermined. TCRdb used MiXCR to reprocess the RT-PCR reads, holding one entry per CDR3 protein. The sample lists 450,000 to 700,000 distinct CDR3 sequences, 12% to 15% seen once, with around 10% in the top ten. This entry is derived from a study of response to subunit inactivated influenza vaccine. Notes on the study in general: Seasonal influenza vaccination, on each occasion, was suggested by the authors to recruit few new T cells.

Germline CDR1 DFQATT, CDR2 SNEGSKA (reference sequence). V lost 2 bases and J lost 7; bases outside the gene matches: 7. This CDR3 contains 14 residues. The TCR sequence derives from a man aged 50 or older who received an inactivated influenza vaccine. The specimen was PBMCs from blood, collected 11 to 12 days after vaccination. The chain uses TRBV20-1 and TRBJ2-1; 8 nucleotides align to TRBD2. For the CDR3, the DNA is TGCAGTGCTAGAATTGGCGGGAGGTGGAATGAGCAGTTCTTC. Its protein is CSARIGGRWNEQFF.